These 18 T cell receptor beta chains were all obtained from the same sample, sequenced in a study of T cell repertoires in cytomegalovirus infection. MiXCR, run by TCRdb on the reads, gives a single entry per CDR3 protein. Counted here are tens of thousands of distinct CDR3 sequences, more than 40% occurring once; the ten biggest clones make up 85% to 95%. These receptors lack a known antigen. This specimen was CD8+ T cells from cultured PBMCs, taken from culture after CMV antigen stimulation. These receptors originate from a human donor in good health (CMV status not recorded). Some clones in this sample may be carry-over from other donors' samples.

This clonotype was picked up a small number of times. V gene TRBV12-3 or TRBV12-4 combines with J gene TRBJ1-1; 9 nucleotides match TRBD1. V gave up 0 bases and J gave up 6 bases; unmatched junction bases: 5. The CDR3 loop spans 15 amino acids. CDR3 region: CASSLAQGARAEAFF. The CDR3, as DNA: TGTGCCAGCAGTTTAGCACAGGGGGCTCGGGCTGAAGCTTTCTTT.

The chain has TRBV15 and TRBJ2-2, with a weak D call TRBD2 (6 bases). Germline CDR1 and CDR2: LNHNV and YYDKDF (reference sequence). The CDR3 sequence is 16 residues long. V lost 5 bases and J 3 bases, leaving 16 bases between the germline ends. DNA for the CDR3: TGTGCCACCAGCTTCCCGCCGGGCGGGGACACCGGGGAGCTGTTTTTT. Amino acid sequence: CATSFPPGGDTGELFF.

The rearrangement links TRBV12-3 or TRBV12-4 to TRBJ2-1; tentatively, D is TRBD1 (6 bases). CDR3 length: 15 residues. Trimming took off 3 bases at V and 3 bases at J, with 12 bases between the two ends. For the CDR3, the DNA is TGTGCCAGCAGTTTTCTGGGGGCTGGCTACAATGAGCAGTTCTTC. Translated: CASSFLGAGYNEQFF.

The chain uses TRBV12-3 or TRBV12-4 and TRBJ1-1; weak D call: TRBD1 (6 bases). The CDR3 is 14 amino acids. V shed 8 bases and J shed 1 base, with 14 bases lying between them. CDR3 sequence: CASLRTASNTEAFF. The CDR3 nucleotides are TGTGCCAGCCTCCGGACAGCCTCGAACACTGAAGCTTTCTTT.

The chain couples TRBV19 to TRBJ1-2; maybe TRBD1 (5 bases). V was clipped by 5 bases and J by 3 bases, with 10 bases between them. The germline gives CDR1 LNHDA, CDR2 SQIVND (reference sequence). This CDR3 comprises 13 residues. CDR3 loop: CASSPGLDYGYTF. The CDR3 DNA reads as TGTGCCAGTAGTCCGGGACTGGACTATGGCTACACCTTC.

The CDR3 sequence: CASSPPDRVYGYTF. The CDR3 DNA reads as TGTGCCAGCAGCCCACCCGACAGGGTTTATGGCTACACCTTC. V gene TRBV7-9 combines with J gene TRBJ1-2, with TRBD1 identical over 7 bases. V lost 5 bases to trimming and J lost 5 bases; unmatched junction nucleotides: 8. Germline CDR1 is SEHNR and CDR2 is FQNEAQ (reference sequence). The CDR3 has 14 residues.

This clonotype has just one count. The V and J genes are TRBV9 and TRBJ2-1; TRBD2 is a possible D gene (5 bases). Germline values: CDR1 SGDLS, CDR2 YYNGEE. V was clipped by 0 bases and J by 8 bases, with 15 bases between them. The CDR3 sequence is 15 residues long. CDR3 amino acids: CASSVDTSSGYEQFF. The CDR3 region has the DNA TGTGCCAGCAGCGTAGATACTAGTTCGGGCTATGAGCAGTTCTTC.

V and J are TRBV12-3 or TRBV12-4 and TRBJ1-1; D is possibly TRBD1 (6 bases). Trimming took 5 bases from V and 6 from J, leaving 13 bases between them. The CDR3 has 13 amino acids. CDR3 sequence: CASSTGPGAEAFF. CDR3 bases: TGTGCCAGCAGTACAGGGCCTGGGGCTGAAGCTTTCTTT.

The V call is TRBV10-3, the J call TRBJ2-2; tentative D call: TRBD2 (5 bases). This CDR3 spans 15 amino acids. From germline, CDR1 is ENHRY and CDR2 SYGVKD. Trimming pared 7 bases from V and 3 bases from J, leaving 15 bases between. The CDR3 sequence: CAIKVVRGDTGELFF. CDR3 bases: TGTGCCATCAAAGTTGTCCGGGGTGACACCGGGGAGCTGTTTTTT.

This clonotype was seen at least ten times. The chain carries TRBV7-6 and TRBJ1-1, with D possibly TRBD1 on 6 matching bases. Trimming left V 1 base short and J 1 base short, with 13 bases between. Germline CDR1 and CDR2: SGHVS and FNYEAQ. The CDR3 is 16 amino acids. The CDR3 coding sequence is TGTGCCAGCAGCTTAGGGCAGGGGTTGGGGAACACTGAAGCTTTCTTT. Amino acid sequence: CASSLGQGLGNTEAFF.

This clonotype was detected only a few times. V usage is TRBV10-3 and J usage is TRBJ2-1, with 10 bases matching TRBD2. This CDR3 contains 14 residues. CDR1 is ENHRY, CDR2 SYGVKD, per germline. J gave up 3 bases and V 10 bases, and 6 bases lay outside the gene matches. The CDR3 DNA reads TGTGCCAGCGGACTAGCGGTAAACTACAATGAGCAGTTCTTC. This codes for CASGLAVNYNEQFF.

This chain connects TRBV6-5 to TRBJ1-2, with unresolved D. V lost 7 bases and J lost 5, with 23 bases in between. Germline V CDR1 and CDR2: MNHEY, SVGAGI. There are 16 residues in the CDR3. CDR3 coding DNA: TGTGCCAGCACAAGGAGGAAAACAGCTAACCAATATGGCTACACCTTC. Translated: CASTRRKTANQYGYTF.

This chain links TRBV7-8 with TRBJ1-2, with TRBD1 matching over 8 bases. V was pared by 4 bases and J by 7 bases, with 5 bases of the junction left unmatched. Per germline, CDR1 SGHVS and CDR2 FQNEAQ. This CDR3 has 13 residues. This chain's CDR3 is CASSYPQGVGYTF. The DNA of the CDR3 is TGTGCCAGCAGCTACCCACAGGGGGTTGGCTACACCTTC.

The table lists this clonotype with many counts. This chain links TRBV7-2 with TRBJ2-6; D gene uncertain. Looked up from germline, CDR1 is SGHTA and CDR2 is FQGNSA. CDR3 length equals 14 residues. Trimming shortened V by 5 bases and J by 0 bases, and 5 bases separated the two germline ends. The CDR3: CASSPISGANVLTF. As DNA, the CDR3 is TGTGCCAGCAGCCCAATCTCTGGGGCCAACGTCCTGACTTTC. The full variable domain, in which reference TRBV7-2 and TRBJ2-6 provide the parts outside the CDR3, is GAGVSQSPSNKVTEKGKDVELRCDPISGHTALYWYRQSLGQGLEFLIYFQGNSAPDKSGLPSDRFSAERTGGSVSTLTIQRTQQEDSAVYLCASSPISGANVLTFGAGSRLTVL.

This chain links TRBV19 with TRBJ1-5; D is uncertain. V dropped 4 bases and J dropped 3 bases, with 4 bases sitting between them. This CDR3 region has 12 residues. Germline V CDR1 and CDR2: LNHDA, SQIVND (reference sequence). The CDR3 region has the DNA TGTGCCAGTAGTACCCTCAATCAGCCCCAGCATTTT. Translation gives CASSTLNQPQHF.

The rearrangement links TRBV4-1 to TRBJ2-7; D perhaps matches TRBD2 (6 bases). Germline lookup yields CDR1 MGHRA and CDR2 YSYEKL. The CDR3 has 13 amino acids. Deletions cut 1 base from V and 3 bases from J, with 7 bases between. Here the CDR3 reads CASSQGGDYEQYF. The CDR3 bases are TGCGCCAGCAGCCAAGGGGGGGACTACGAGCAGTACTTC.

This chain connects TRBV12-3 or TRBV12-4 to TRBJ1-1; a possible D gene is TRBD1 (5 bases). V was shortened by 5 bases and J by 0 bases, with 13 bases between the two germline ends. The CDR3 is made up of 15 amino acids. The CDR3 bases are TGTGCCAGCAGTGGGGGACGCAGTATGAACACTGAAGCTTTCTTT. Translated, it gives CASSGGRSMNTEAFF.

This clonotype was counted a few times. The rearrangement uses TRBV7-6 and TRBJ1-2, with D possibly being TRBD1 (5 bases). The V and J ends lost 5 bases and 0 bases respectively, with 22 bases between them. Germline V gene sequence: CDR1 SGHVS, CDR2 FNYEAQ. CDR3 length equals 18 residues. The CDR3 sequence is CASSRTTDGLGPNYGYTF. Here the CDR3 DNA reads TGTGCCAGCAGCCGGACCACGGACGGACTGGGACCTAACTATGGCTACACCTTC. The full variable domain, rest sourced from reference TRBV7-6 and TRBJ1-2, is GAGVSQSPRYKVTKRGQDVALRCDPISGHVSLYWYRQALGQGPEFLTYFNYEAQQDKSGLPNDRFSAERPEGSISTLTIQRTEQRDSAMYRCASSRTTDGLGPNYGYTFGSGTRLTVV.